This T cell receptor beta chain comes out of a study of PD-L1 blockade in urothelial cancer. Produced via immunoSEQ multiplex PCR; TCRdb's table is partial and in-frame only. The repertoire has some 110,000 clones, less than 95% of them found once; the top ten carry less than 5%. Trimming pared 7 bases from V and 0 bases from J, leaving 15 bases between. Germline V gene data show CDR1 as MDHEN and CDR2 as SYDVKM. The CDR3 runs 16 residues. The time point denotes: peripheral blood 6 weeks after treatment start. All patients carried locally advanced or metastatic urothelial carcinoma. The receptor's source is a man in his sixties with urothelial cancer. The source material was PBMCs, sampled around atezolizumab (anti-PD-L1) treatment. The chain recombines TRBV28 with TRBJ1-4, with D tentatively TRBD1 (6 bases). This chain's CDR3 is CASTAGALATNEKLFF. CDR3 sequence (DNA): TGTGCCAGCACCGCGGGGGCATTAGCAACTAATGAAAAACTGTTTTTT.